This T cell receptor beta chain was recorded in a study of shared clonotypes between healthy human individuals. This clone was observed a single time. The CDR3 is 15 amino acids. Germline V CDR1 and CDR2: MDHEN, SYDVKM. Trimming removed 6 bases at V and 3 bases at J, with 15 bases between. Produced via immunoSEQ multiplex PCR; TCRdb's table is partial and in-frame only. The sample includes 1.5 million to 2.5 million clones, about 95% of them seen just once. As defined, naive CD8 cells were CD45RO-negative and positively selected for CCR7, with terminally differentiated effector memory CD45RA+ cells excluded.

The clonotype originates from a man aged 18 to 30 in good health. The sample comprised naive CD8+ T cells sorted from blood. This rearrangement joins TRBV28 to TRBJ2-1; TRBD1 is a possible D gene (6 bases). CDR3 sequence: CASSRYRAGYNEQFF. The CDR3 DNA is TGTGCCAGCAGCCGGTACAGGGCAGGCTACAATGAGCAGTTCTTC. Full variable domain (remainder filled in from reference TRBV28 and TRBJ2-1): DVKVTQSSRYLVKRTGEKVFLECVQDMDHENMFWYRQDPGLGLRLIYFSYDVKMKEKGDIPEGYSVSREKKERFSLILESASTNQTSMYLCASSRYRAGYNEQFFGPGTRLTVL.